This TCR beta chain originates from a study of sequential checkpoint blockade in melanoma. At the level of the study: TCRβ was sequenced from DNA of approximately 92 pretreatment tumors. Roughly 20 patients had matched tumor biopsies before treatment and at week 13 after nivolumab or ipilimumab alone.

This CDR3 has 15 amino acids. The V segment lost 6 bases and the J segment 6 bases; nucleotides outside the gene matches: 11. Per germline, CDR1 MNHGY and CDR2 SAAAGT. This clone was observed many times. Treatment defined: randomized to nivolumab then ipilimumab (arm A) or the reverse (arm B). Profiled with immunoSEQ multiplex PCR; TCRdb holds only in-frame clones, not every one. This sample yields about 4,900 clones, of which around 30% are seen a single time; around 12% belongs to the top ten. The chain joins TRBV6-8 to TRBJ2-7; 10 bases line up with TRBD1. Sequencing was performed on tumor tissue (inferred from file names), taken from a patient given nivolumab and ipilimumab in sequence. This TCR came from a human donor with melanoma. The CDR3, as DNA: TGTGCCAGCAGGGGTGACAGGGGGCGGCTGGGCGAGCAGTACTTC. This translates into CASRGDRGRLGEQYF.